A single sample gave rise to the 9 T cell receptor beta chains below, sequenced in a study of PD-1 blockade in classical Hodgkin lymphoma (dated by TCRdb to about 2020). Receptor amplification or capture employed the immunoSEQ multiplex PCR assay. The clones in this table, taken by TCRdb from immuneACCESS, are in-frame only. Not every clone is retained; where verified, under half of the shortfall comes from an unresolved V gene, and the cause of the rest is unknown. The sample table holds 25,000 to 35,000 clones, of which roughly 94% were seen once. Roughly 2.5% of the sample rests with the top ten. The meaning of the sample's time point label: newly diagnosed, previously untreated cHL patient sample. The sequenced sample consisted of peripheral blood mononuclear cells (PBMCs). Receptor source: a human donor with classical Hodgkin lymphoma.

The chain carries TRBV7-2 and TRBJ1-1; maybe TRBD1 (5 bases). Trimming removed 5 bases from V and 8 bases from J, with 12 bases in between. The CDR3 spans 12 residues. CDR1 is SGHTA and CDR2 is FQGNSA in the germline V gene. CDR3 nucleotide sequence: TGTGCCAGCAGCAAGAGAACAGGAGAAGCTTTCTTT. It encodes CASSKRTGEAFF.

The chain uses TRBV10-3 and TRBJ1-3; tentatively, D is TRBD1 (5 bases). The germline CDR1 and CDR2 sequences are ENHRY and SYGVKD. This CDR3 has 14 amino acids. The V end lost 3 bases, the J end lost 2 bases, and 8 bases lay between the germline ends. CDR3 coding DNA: TGTGCCATCAGTGAAGCCAGGGCTGGAAACACCATATATTTT. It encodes CAISEARAGNTIYF.

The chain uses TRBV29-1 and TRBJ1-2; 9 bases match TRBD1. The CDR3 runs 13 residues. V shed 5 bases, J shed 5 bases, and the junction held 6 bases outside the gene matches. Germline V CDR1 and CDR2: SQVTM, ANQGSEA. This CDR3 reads CSVRTGGVYGYTF. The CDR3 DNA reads TGCAGCGTTCGTACAGGGGGCGTGTATGGCTACACCTTC.

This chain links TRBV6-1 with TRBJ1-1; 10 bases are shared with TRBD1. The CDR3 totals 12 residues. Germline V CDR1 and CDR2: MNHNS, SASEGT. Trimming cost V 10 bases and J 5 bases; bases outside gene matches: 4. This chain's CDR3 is CATGQGGTEAFF. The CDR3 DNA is TGTGCCACCGGACAGGGGGGGACTGAAGCTTTCTTT.

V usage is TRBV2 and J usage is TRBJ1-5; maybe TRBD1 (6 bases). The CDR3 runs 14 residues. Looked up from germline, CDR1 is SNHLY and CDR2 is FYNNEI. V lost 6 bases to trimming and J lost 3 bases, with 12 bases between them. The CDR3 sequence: CASRPWGPNQPQHF. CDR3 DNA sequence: TGTGCCAGCAGGCCTTGGGGGCCCAATCAGCCCCAGCATTTT.

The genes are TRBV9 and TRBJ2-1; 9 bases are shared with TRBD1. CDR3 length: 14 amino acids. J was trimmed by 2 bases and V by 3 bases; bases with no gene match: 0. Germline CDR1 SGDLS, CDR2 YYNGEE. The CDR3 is CASSGDRAYNEQFF. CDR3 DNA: TGTGCCAGCAGCGGGGACAGGGCCTACAATGAGCAGTTCTTC. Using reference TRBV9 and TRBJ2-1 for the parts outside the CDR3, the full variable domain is DSGVTQTPKHLITATGQRVTLRCSPRSGDLSVYWYQQSLDQGLQFLIQYYNGEERAKGNILERFSAQQFPDLHSELNLSSLELGDSALYFCASSGDRAYNEQFFGPGTRLTVL.

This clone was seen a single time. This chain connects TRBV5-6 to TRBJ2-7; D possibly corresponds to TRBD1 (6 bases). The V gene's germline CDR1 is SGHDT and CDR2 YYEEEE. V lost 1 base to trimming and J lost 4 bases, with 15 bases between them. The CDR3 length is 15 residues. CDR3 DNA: TGTGCCAGCAGCTTGCAAGCCGGGACAAGTTACGAGCAGTACTTC. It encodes CASSLQAGTSYEQYF.

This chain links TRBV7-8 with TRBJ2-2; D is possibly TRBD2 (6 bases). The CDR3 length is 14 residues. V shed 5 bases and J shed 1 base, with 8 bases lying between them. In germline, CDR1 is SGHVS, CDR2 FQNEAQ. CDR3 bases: TGTGCCAGCAGCCCGGGACTGAACACCGGGGAGCTGTTTTTT. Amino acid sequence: CASSPGLNTGELFF. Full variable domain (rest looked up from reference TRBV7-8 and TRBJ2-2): GAGVSQSPRYKVAKRGQDVALRCDPISGHVSLFWYQQALGQGPEFLTYFQNEAQLDKSGLPSDRFFAERPEGSVSTLKIQRTQQEDSAVYLCASSPGLNTGELFFGEGSRLTVL.

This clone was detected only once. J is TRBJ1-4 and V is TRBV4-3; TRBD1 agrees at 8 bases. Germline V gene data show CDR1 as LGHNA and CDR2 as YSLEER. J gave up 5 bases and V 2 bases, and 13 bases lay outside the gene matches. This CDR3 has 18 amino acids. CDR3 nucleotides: TGCGCCAGCAGCCAAAGACCCTCTACAGGGGGGGCGAATGAAAAACTGTTTTTT. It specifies CASSQRPSTGGANEKLFF.